These 2 T cell receptor beta chains were all obtained from the same sample, sequenced in a study of CXCR3-negative and CXCR3-positive naive CD8 T cells (dated by TCRdb to the late 2010s). TCRdb lists the instrument as NextSeq 550. The Human TCR Profiling Kit (MiLaboratory) was used to make UMI-labeled 5' RACE TRB cDNA libraries. After TCRdb reprocessed the reads, each CDR3 protein sequence was kept as one row, without DNA. The table for this sample lists around 40,000 distinct CDR3 sequences. The ten largest make up roughly 14% of the sample. The sample comprised memory CD8+ T cells from blood. According to the study, the label for this sample's cell subset or site signals: conventional CD8+ memory T cells (TMEM), sorted as controls. Source of these receptors: a human donor in good health. Some clones in this sample may be carry-over from other donors' samples.

This chain connects TRBV20-1 to TRBJ1-1; there is no DNA to check the TCRdb D call of TRBD1. Germline CDR1 is DFQATT and CDR2 is SNEGSKA (reference sequence). The length of the CDR3 is 14 residues. The CDR3 sequence: CSAQWDLQGAEAFF.

The J gene is TRBJ2-7, the V gene TRBV15. Germline CDR1 reads LNHNV; CDR2 reads YYDKDF (reference sequence). The CDR3 loop spans 15 amino acids. The CDR3 is CATSREQTPSYEQYF.